This T cell receptor (beta chain) was sequenced during a study of T cells in localized non-small cell lung cancer. V was clipped by 3 bases and J by 3 bases, with 14 bases between them. The CDR3 is 15 residues long. Germline lookup yields CDR1 LNHDA and CDR2 SQIVND (reference sequence). Notes on this clone: The antigen is unknown.

Study results and limitations: Clonality of T cells reached its maximum in uninvolved adjacent lung, surpassing tumor. Among the top 100 tumor clones, a median approximately 60 appeared in adjacent lung. Those with higher blood T cell density had longer overall survival.

The assay was immunoSEQ multiplex PCR, and TCRdb's table has in-frame clones only and misses some. The sample lists about 24,000 clones; about nine tenths were seen once. The source was peripheral blood, collected before any cancer treatment. The genes are TRBV19 and TRBJ1-1; D possibly corresponds to TRBD1 (5 bases). The clonotype originates from a man aged 35 to 69 with stage I squamous cell lung carcinoma. The chain's CDR3 is CASSIPLGTDTEAFF. The CDR3 nucleotides read TGTGCCAGTAGTATCCCCCTTGGGACGGACACTGAAGCTTTCTTT.